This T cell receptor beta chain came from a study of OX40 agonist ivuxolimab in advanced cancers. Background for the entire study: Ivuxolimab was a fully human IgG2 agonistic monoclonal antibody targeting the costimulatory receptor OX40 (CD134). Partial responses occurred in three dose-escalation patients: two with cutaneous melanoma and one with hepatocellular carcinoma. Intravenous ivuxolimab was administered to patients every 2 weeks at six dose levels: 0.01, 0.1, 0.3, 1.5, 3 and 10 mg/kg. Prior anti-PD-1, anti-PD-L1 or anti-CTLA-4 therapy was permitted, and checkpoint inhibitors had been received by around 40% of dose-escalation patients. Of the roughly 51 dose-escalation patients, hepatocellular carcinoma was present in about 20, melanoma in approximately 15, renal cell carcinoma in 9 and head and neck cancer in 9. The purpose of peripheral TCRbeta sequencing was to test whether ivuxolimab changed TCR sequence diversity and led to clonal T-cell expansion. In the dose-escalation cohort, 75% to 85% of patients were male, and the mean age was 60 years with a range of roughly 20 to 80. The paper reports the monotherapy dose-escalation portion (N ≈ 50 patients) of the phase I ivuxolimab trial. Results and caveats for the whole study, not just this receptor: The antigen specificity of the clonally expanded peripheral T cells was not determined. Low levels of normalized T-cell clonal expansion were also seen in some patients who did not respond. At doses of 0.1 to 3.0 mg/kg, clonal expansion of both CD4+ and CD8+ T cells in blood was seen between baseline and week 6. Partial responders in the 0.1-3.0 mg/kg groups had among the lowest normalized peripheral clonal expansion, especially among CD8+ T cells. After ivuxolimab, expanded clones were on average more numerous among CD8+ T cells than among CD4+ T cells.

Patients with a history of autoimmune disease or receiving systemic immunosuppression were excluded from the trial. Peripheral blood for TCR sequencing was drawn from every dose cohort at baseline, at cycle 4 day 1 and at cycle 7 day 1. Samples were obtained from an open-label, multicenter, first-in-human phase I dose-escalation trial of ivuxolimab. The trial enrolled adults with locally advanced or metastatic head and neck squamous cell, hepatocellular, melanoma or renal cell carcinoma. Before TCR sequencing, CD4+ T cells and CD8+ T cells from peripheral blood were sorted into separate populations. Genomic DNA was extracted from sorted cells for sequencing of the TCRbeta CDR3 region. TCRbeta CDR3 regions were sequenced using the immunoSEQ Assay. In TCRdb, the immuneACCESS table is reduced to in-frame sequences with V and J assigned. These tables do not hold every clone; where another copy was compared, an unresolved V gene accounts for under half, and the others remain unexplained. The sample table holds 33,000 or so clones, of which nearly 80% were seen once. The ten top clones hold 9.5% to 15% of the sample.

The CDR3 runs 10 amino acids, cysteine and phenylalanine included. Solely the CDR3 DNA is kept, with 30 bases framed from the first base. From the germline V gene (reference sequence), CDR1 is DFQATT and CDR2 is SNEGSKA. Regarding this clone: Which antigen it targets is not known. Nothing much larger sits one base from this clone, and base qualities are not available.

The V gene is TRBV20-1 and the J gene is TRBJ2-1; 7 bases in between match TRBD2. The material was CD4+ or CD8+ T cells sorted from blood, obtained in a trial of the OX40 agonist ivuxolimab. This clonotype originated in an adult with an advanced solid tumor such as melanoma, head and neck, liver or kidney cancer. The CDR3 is CSGGKDEQFF. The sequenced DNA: TGCAGCGGGGGGAAAGATGAGCAGTTCTTC.